This TCR beta chain was identified during a study of blood T cell repertoires in COVID-19. Study as a whole: Some COVID-19 samples were acute and others convalescent; all came from the United States, Italy and Spain.

Germline CDR1 is LNHDA and CDR2 is SQIVND (reference sequence). There are 15 residues in the CDR3. V was pared by 6 bases and J by 4 bases, with 9 bases of the junction left unmatched. Data came from immunoSEQ multiplex PCR; TCRdb stores just in-frame clones and leaves some out. The sample has tens of thousands of clones; more than 75% are singletons. This TCR was recovered from a human donor in a cohort sampled during active COVID-19. The source material was peripheral blood. The chain joins TRBV19 to TRBJ1-2; 9 nucleotides align to TRBD1. CDR3 DNA sequence: TGTGCCAGTAGCCCTCTTCAACAGGGGGCCTATGGCTACACCTTC. This codes for CASSPLQQGAYGYTF.